These T cell receptor beta chains were read from a single sample in a study of beta chain features in type 1 diabetes. The repertoire was sequenced with immunoSEQ multiplex PCR; TCRdb's copy has only in-frame clones and lacks some. The table records around 310,000 clones, roughly 14% of them present only once. The sample was naive CD4+ T cells from blood. Receptors were obtained from a young woman with type 1 diabetes. CDR3s leave out the opening cysteine and the closing phenylalanine or tryptophan.

V	CDR3
TRBV5-1	ASMETGGVAMNTEAF
TRBV19	ASTADRDAF
TRBV7-2	ASSLQTSGRVGQY
TRBV2	ASSGGGASWTRNEQF
TRBV7-9	ASSFGREDLYEQF
TRBV5-1	ASSHPGTSGITDTQY
TRBV19	ASSILGQGISYT
TRBV2	ASSEHRAQY
TRBV19	ASSTGLTSSLSTDTQY
TRBV5-6	ASSSGQKKAF
TRBV4-1	ASSQGTGISYEQY
TRBV29-1	SVGGTVGAYNEQF
TRBV6-6	ASSYAPAGVRDEQF
TRBV28	ASSLGLRNSEQY
TRBV29-1	SVEPASGVTDTQY
TRBV14	ASSRDRLPGELF
TRBV16	ASSQRWLRVREQF
TRBV30	AWSEGEREKLF
TRBV5-1	ASSLGTEQETQY
TRBV6-5	ASSSTVFYNEQF
TRBV2	ASSGGQGREQF
TRBV7-2	ASSLALTGFQH
TRBV5-1	ASSLGGSGTGELF
TRBV6-6	ASHDRGRTEAF
TRBV4-1	ASSQDGNRGRYGYT
TRBV2	ASTPERGMISNEQF
TRBV10-3	AMGADTEAF
TRBV28	ASSSPGGEREQY
TRBV9	ASSVTWGGLAGANEQF
TRBV7-9	ASSFNLQRSTDTQY
TRBV18	ASSPVGGYNEQF
TRBV25-1	ASSEIEDTEAF
TRBV18	ASSTGTGNYGYT
TRBV28	ASSLASGSRYEQF
TRBV30	AWSRQNSGNTIY
TRBV19	ASSIQGTGNTIY
TRBV29-1	SGTGRLRTETQY
TRBV7-2	ASSTGTPGPQH
TRBV7-8	ASSPMTRADTQY